This T cell receptor beta chain was sequenced during a study of shared clonotypes between healthy human individuals. Measured with immunoSEQ multiplex PCR; TCRdb has only the in-frame clones, and not every one. Here the sample spans hundreds of thousands of clones, approximately 96% being singletons. Study-level points and caveats: Large depth notwithstanding, sorted-subset sequencing proved incomplete by rarefaction.

Positive CCR7 selection of CD45RO-negative cells yielded the naive CD8 cells, and terminally differentiated effector memory CD45RA+ cells were excluded. None of the donors, who were healthy HIV-negative adults, had recently had acute infections or vaccinations. Every one of the donors was a Caucasian adult that lived in Nashville, Tennessee. Points on this clone: Its specificity is unknown.

This CDR3 is built from 13 residues. V was clipped by 2 bases and J by 6 bases, with 11 bases between them. Germline V CDR1 and CDR2: MNHEY, SMNVEV (reference sequence). The chain recombines TRBV27 with TRBJ2-7; D might be TRBD1 or TRBD2, each matching 7 bases. The material sequenced was naive CD8+ T cells sorted from blood. This clonotype was obtained from a woman in her 30s in good health. The CDR3 bases are TGTGCCAGCAGTTTACAGGGGGGGGTCGAGCAGTACTTC. It codes for CASSLQGGVEQYF.